These 26 T cell receptor beta chains originate from one sample sequenced in a study of T cell clonality in common variable immunodeficiency (dated by TCRdb to about 2015). Library method: the immunoSEQ multiplex PCR assay. In its TCRdb copy, this immuneACCESS table keeps in-frame sequences only and misses some clones. Where compared with another copy, unresolved V genes explain less than half of these, and the others have no known cause. For this sample the table reports roughly 70,000 clones, with no clone seen just once. Of the sample, 1.5% to 2% falls within the top ten clones. Sequenced material: peripheral blood mononuclear cells. These receptors were obtained from a person aged 18-70 years in good health.

This clone was recorded many times. Read data end 3 residues before the CDR3 end; the end is taken from the germline J gene. The rearrangement links TRBV20-1 to TRBJ2-6; D unresolved. Between the trimmed V and J ends, which lost 5 bases and 4 bases, there was a span of 12 bases. The CDR3 sequence is 14 residues long. Germline CDR1 DFQATT, CDR2 SNEGSKA (reference sequence). The CDR3 spells CSASSGLGANVLTF. The CDR3 DNA, read in part, is TGCAGTGCTTCCTCAGGTCTCGGGGCCAACGTC.

This clone appeared many times. Partial CDR3 DNA: TGTGCCAGCAGCACAAAGTCCCAGTTCGGGCAGCCC. Its translation is CASSTKSQFGQP. The CDR3 reads in full as CASSTKSQFGQPQHF. This chain connects TRBV7-8 to TRBJ1-5; D is uncertain. Read coverage stops 3 residues before the CDR3 terminus; the germline J gene supplies the remainder. Germline V CDR1 and CDR2: SGHVS, FQNEAQ. This CDR3 has 15 residues. The germline V and J ends were trimmed by 5 bases and 7 bases, with 18 bases remaining between them.

This clone was recorded at least ten times. From the germline J gene comes the end of the CDR3, since the read stops 3 residues before it. The J gene is TRBJ2-7, the V gene TRBV6-2 or TRBV6-3; 15 nucleotides align to TRBD2. Germline V CDR1 and CDR2: MNHEY, SVGEGT. The CDR3 length is 16 residues. V was clipped by 6 bases and J by 4 bases; unmatched bases: 7. This CDR3 is CASRPTGLAGGYEQYF. CDR3 DNA, as far as it was read: TGTGCCAGCAGACCTACCGGACTAGCGGGAGGGTACGAG.

Note on this clone: The read finishes 3 residues shy of the CDR3 end, and the germline J gene is used to complete it. The chain is built from TRBV29-1 and TRBJ2-7, with TRBD2 identical over 8 bases. Trimming removed 8 bases from V and 3 bases from J; junction bases left unmatched: 12. The CDR3 loop spans 14 amino acids. Germline V CDR1 and CDR2: SQVTM, ANQGSEA. The CDR3 spells CSILLAEKGYEQYF. The part of the CDR3 DNA that was read is TGCAGCATTCTACTAGCGGAAAAAGGCTACGAG.

This clone showed up many times. The read stops 3 residues short of the end of the CDR3; the missing end is completed from the germline J gene. This rearrangement joins TRBV29-1 to TRBJ2-3; TRBD1 might be the D (6 bases). Trimming shortened V by 5 bases and J by 0 bases, and 18 bases separated the two germline ends. The CDR3 is made up of 16 amino acids. Germline V lookup: CDR1 SQVTM, CDR2 ANQGSEA. The CDR3 bases that were read are TGCAGCGTTTCCGGACAGATGCAAACAAGCACAGATACG. Residues: CSVSGQMQTSTDT. The full CDR3 is CSVSGQMQTSTDTQYF.

The table lists this clone with many counts. The read halts 3 residues ahead of the CDR3 end, with the missing end drawn from the germline J gene. The chain links TRBV19 to TRBJ1-2; D is possibly TRBD1 (5 bases). Germline V gene data show CDR1 as LNHDA and CDR2 as SQIVND (reference sequence). The germline V and J ends were trimmed by 5 bases and 5 bases, with 18 bases remaining between them. This CDR3 has 15 amino acids. The CDR3 spells CASSPGTLEGYGYTF. The CDR3 DNA, read in part, is TGTGCCAGTAGTCCTGGTACTCTCGAGGGGTATGGC.

This clone was seen repeatedly, ten times or more. Read sequence stops 3 residues before the CDR3 end, and the germline J gene provides the missing end. V usage is TRBV15 and J usage is TRBJ2-2; D possibly matches TRBD1 or TRBD2 (5 bases each). CDR3 size: 14 residues. The germline V gene has CDR1 LNHNV and CDR2 YYDKDF (reference sequence). Trimming removed 1 base from V and 6 bases from J, with 9 bases in between. CDR3 sequence reads: CATSRAEGSGELFF. Incomplete CDR3 DNA: TGTGCCACCAGCAGAGCAGAGGGGTCCGGGGAG.

This clone was observed at least ten times. Sequencing ends 3 residues short of the CDR3 end; the germline J gene provides the rest. The rearrangement joins TRBV7-3 to TRBJ2-2, with 8 bases aligning to TRBD2. Unmatched junction bases numbered 9, after V lost 5 bases and J lost 7 bases. Per germline, CDR1 SGHTA and CDR2 FQGTGA. This CDR3 comprises 15 residues. CDR3 DNA (partial): TGTGCCAGCAGCCCCCAGGGCGGGGGGTTCGGGGAG. Amino acids: CASSPQGGGFGE. Given in full, the CDR3 is CASSPQGGGFGELFF.

Ten or more counts support this clone. The DNA ends 3 residues before the CDR3 does, and the rest of the CDR3 is filled in from the germline J gene. The rearrangement uses TRBV20-1 and TRBJ1-4; D might be TRBD1 (5 bases). The CDR3 is 18 amino acids. Trimming shortened V by 1 base and J by 3 bases, and 21 bases separated the two germline ends. Germline CDR1 reads DFQATT; CDR2 reads SNEGSKA (reference sequence). CDR3: CSARAPGGGGLANEKLFF. The sequenced part of the CDR3 DNA is TGCAGTGCTAGAGCCCCTGGCGGGGGAGGATTGGCTAATGAAAAA.

This clone was seen at least ten times. Coverage ceases 3 residues before the CDR3 finishes, and the germline J gene fills in the end. The gene calls are TRBV30 and TRBJ1-2; D is uncertain. CDR3 length: 11 residues. Germline V gives CDR1 GTSNPN, CDR2 SVGIG (reference sequence). V lost 5 bases, J lost 6 bases, and 10 bases lay in between. The sequenced CDR3 bases are TGTGCCTGGGAGGGTTCGGATGGC. Protein sequence: CAWEGSDG. The complete CDR3 sequence is CAWEGSDGYTF.

This clone was picked up many times. The CDR3 end lies 3 residues beyond the end of the read and is filled in from the germline J gene. This chain joins TRBV16 and TRBJ2-7; tentatively, D is TRBD2 (5 bases). The CDR3 loop spans 16 amino acids. Germline V gene sequence: CDR1 KGHSY, CDR2 FQNENV. Trimming removed 3 bases from V and 5 bases from J, with 20 bases in between. The covered CDR3 bases are TGTGCCAGCAGCCAGTCATATACAGAGCTCGGGGACGAG. Translated, it gives CASSQSYTELGDE. The complete CDR3 reads CASSQSYTELGDEQYF. The variable domain in full, completed from reference TRBV16 and TRBJ2-7, reads GEEVAQTPKHLVRGEGQKAKLYCAPIKGHSYVFWYQQVLKNEFKFLISFQNENVFDETGMPKERFSAKCLPNSPCSLEIQATKLEDSAVYFCASSQSYTELGDEQYFGPGTRLTVT.

The table lists this clone with many counts. The sequence runs out 3 residues before the end of the CDR3; the remainder is reconstructed from the germline J gene. The gene calls are TRBV7-3 and TRBJ1-2, with a possible D match to TRBD1 (5 bases). Deletions cut 1 base from V and 6 bases from J, with 9 bases between. Germline lookup yields CDR1 SGHTA and CDR2 FQGTGA. The CDR3 covers 13 residues. The covered CDR3 bases are TGTGCCAGCAGCTTAAGGTCAGGGAATGGC. Translation: CASSLRSGNG. The complete CDR3 protein is CASSLRSGNGYTF. The variable domain in full, completed from reference TRBV7-3 and TRBJ1-2, reads GAGVSQTPSNKVTEKGKYVELRCDPISGHTALYWYRQSLGQGPEFLIYFQGTGAADDSGLPNDRFFAVRPEGSVSTLKIQRTERGDSAVYLCASSLRSGNGYTFGSGTRLTVV.

This clone was counted at least ten times. The sequenced CDR3 bases are TGTGCCAGTAGTATTAGACAGGGCGGAAGGAACACTGAA. Translating gives CASSIRQGGRNTE. The full CDR3 sequence reads CASSIRQGGRNTEAFF. The V and J genes are TRBV19 and TRBJ1-1, with 7 bases identical to TRBD1. The read finishes 3 residues shy of the CDR3 end, and the germline J gene is used to complete it. Trimming took 3 bases from V and 1 from J; bases not matched to a gene: 8. The CDR3 runs to 16 residues. CDR1 and CDR2 (germline): LNHDA, SQIVND (reference sequence).

This clone was counted at least ten times. The read ends 3 residues shy of where the CDR3 ends; the end is completed using the germline J gene. V usage is TRBV28 and J usage is TRBJ2-3; 12 nucleotides match TRBD2. The germline V gene encodes CDR1 MDHEN and CDR2 SYDVKM. V trimming: 3 bases; J trimming: 2 bases; junction bases outside the gene matches: 6. The CDR3 runs to 17 residues. The sequenced CDR3 bases are TGTGCCAGCAGTTTTCATCTAGCGGGAGGGTACACAGATACG. Translation: CASSFHLAGGYTDT. The full CDR3 sequence reads CASSFHLAGGYTDTQYF.

This clone was seen ten or more times. The read stops 3 residues short of the end of the CDR3; the missing end is completed from the germline J gene. The chain recombines TRBV14 with TRBJ1-1, with unresolved D. The CDR3 contains 13 residues. Germline values: CDR1 SGHDN, CDR2 FVKESK. The ends were cut back, 4 bases at V and 3 bases at J, with 9 bases in the middle. CDR3 protein: CASSRGPYTEAFF. The part of the CDR3 DNA that was read is TGTGCCAGCAGCCGAGGGCCTTACACTGAA. The full variable domain, rest sourced from reference TRBV14 and TRBJ1-1, is EAGVTQFPSHSVIEKGQTVTLRCDPISGHDNLYWYRRVMGKEIKFLLHFVKESKQDESGMPNNRFLAERTGGTYSTLKVQPAELEDSGVYFCASSRGPYTEAFFGQGTRLTVV.

This clone was observed at least ten times. The missing CDR3 end, 3 residues past where the read stops, is filled in from the germline J gene. The chain links TRBV4-1 to TRBJ2-7, with D tentatively TRBD1 (5 bases). Germline CDR1 and CDR2: MGHRA and YSYEKL. V was shortened by 4 bases and J by 4 bases, with 14 bases between the two germline ends. The CDR3 runs 14 residues. Partial CDR3 DNA: TGCGCCAGCAGCCTTGAGTTAGGGGATTACGAG. Encoded protein: CASSLELGDYE. The CDR3, in full, reads CASSLELGDYEQYF.

This clone was found many times. The missing CDR3 end, 3 residues past where the read stops, is filled in from the germline J gene. V and J are TRBV7-3 and TRBJ2-1; 10 bases are shared with TRBD2. After removal of 5 bases from V and 6 bases from J, the junction contained 10 bases not matched to a gene. The germline CDR1 and CDR2 sequences are SGHTA and FQGTGA. CDR3 size: 16 residues. This CDR3 reads CASSPGLAGVPNEQFF. CDR3 bases read: TGTGCCAGCAGCCCCGGCCTAGCGGGAGTACCCAATGAG. Variable domain in full (rest from reference TRBV7-3 and TRBJ2-1): GAGVSQTPSNKVTEKGKYVELRCDPISGHTALYWYRQSLGQGPEFLIYFQGTGAADDSGLPNDRFFAVRPEGSVSTLKIQRTERGDSAVYLCASSPGLAGVPNEQFFGPGTRLTVL.

This clone was counted ten times or more. The sequence runs out 3 residues before the end of the CDR3; the remainder is reconstructed from the germline J gene. The chain combines TRBV7-9 with TRBJ1-4; 9 positions agree with TRBD1. The CDR3 has 14 amino acids. Germline trimming cut 4 bases from V and 7 bases from J; bases unmatched to any gene: 4. Per germline, CDR1 SEHNR and CDR2 FQNEAQ (reference sequence). The sequenced part of the CDR3 DNA is TGTGCCAGCAGCTGGACAGGGGCGGGTGAAAAA. Its translation: CASSWTGAGEK. The complete CDR3 protein is CASSWTGAGEKLFF.

This clone was counted many times. The read finishes 3 residues shy of the CDR3 end, and the germline J gene is used to complete it. The chain combines TRBV5-5 with TRBJ2-2; the D gene is possibly TRBD1 (6 bases). Germline lookup yields CDR1 SGHKS and CDR2 YYEKEE (reference sequence). Trimming took off 4 bases at V and 3 bases at J, with 10 bases between the two ends. The CDR3 length is 14 residues. The sequenced CDR3 bases are TGTGCCAGCAGCAAGGGACACTACACCGGGGAG. Encoded protein: CASSKGHYTGE. The complete CDR3 reads CASSKGHYTGELFF.

This clone was seen ten or more times. The read gets to within 3 residues of the CDR3 end, and the germline J gene fills in the rest. The gene calls are TRBV30 and TRBJ2-7; D is possibly TRBD1 (5 bases). This CDR3 region has 13 residues. Trimming cost V 0 bases and J 4 bases, with 10 bases left between them. CDR1 GTSNPN and CDR2 SVGIG come from the germline V gene (reference sequence). The CDR3 loop is CAWSVQEGYEQYF. The DNA read from the CDR3 is TGTGCCTGGAGTGTACAGGAAGGTTACGAG.

This clone was counted at least ten times. The read comes to an end 3 residues before the CDR3 does, leaving the germline J gene to fill in the end. The chain uses TRBV4-2 and TRBJ2-1; no definite D call. The ends were cut back, 4 bases at V and 4 bases at J, with 8 bases in the middle. CDR1 is LGHNA, CDR2 YNFKEQ, per germline. The CDR3 is 13 amino acids. The sequenced CDR3 bases are TGTGCCAGCAGCCGAGCCAATTACAATGAG. Amino acid sequence: CASSRANYNE. The complete CDR3 reads CASSRANYNEQFF.

On this clone itself: The read ends 3 residues before the CDR3 terminus; that terminus is restored from the germline J gene. The chain employs TRBV20-1 and TRBJ2-5; D uncertain. The V and J ends lost 2 bases and 5 bases respectively, with 6 bases between them. Germline V gene lookup returns CDR1 DFQATT and CDR2 SNEGSKA (reference sequence). The CDR3 covers 11 residues. The CDR3: CSARLPETQYF. CDR3 DNA (partial): TGCAGTGCTAGACTCCCCGAGACC.

Ten or more counts support this clone. The sequenced fragment ends 3 residues before the CDR3 boundary, so the rest is inferred from the germline J gene. The rearrangement links TRBV14 to TRBJ2-6, with D possibly TRBD1 on 5 matching bases. V was cut by 4 bases and J by 0 bases, with 7 bases left in between. The CDR3 loop spans 15 amino acids. The germline V gene encodes CDR1 SGHDN and CDR2 FVKESK. The CDR3 loop is CASSRDSSGANVLTF. The sequenced CDR3 bases are TGTGCCAGCAGCCGAGACAGCTCTGGGGCCAACGTC.

This clone was counted many times. CDR3 bases read: TGCGCCAGCGGATCCCAACTAGCGGGGACAGATACG. Translating it yields CASGSQLAGTDT. The CDR3, in full, reads CASGSQLAGTDTQYF. The chain combines TRBV5-1 with TRBJ2-3; 10 bases agree with TRBD2. The CDR3 is cut off 3 residues early in the read; its end comes from the germline J gene. The CDR3 totals 15 residues. V lost 7 bases, J lost 3 bases, and 8 bases stayed unmatched. Germline V gene lookup returns CDR1 SGHRS and CDR2 YFSETQ.

This clone showed up many times. The read ends 3 residues before the CDR3 terminus; that terminus is restored from the germline J gene. The rearrangement joins TRBV28 to TRBJ1-1; TRBD1 might be the D (5 bases). This CDR3 spans 12 amino acids. In germline, CDR1 is MDHEN, CDR2 SYDVKM. CDR3 DNA (partial): TGTGCCAGCAAATTAGTCCAGGGTTCG. Amino acid sequence: CASKLVQGS. The whole CDR3 protein reads CASKLVQGSAFF.

At least ten counts were recorded for this clone. The sequenced fragment ends 3 residues before the CDR3 boundary, so the rest is inferred from the germline J gene. The rearrangement uses TRBV7-9 and TRBJ2-1; D unresolved. The V gene lost 6 bases and the J gene lost 7 bases, with 10 bases spanning the gap. The CDR3 totals 12 residues. In germline, CDR1 is SEHNR, CDR2 FQNEAQ (reference sequence). The CDR3 region is CASSYDGNEQFF. The DNA read from the CDR3 is TGTGCCAGCAGTTATGACGGGAATGAG.